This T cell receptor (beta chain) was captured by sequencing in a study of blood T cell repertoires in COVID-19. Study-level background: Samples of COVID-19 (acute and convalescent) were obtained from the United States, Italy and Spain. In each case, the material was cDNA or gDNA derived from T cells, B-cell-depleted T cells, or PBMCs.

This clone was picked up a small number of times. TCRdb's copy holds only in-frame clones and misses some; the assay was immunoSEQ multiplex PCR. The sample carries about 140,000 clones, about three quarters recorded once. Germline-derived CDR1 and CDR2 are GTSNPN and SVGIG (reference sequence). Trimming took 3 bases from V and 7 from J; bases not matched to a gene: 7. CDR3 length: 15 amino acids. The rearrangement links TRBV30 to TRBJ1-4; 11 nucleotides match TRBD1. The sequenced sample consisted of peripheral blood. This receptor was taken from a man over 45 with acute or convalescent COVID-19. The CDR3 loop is CAWSQDRGQFEKLFF. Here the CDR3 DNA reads TGTGCCTGGAGCCAGGACAGGGGGCAATTTGAAAAACTGTTTTTT. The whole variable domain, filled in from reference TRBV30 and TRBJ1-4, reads SQTIHQWPATLVQPVGSPLSLECTVEGTSNPNLYWYRQAAGRGLQLLFYSVGIGQISSEVPQNLSASRPQDRQFILSSKKLLLSDSGFYLCAWSQDRGQFEKLFFGSGTQLSVL.